The next 26 T cell receptor beta chains were all read from a single sample in a study of blood T cells in healthy people across ages. For the second PCR, which ran for about 6 to 11 cycles, a sample-barcoded 5' primer and a J-beta primer mix were used. TCRdb passed the 5' RACE reads through MiXCR, listing each CDR3 protein once. The data contain roughly 700,000 distinct CDR3 sequences, around 45% of them singletons. Specimen: blood. The source of these receptors is a woman aged 55-70 years in good health.

This clonotype came up many times. One base away lies a much larger clone, so this may be a sequencing read error. J is TRBJ2-6 and V is TRBV7-2; no reliable D call. Trimming stripped 5 bases from V and 0 bases from J, with 5 bases between. From germline, CDR1 is SGHTA and CDR2 FQGNSA. The CDR3 extends over 14 amino acids. CDR3 coding DNA: TGTGCCAGCAGCGTCCGCTCTGGGGCCAACGTCCTGACTTTC. Translation: CASSVRSGANVLTF.

The DNA for the CDR3 is TGTGCCAGCAGCGGAGACAGGGGGATCAACTATGGCTACACCTTC. The encoded protein is CASSGDRGINYGYTF. This sequence joins TRBV5-4 and TRBJ1-2, with TRBD1 matching 9 bases. Losses at the gene ends were 4 bases for V and 2 bases for J; bases not matched to a gene: 6. Germline V gives CDR1 SGHNT, CDR2 YYREEE (reference sequence). There are 15 residues in the CDR3.

V and J are TRBV5-4 and TRBJ1-1; 11 positions match TRBD1. With V trimmed by 5 bases and J by 4 bases, 1 base remained unmatched. This CDR3 is 13 amino acids long. Germline V gene data show CDR1 as SGHNT and CDR2 as YYREEE (reference sequence). This CDR3 reads CASRGTGGTEAFF. In DNA, the CDR3 is TGTGCCAGCAGGGGGACAGGGGGCACTGAAGCTTTCTTT.

The chain carries TRBV7-9 and TRBJ2-4; 9 positions match TRBD2. The end of the DNA fits TRBJ2-7 better, so the J call may be wrong. The CDR3 is 13 residues long. The germline V gene has CDR1 SEHNR and CDR2 FQNEAQ (reference sequence). The CDR3 is CASSCAGGGEQYF. DNA of the CDR3: TGTGCCAGCAGCTGTGCGGGAGGGGGCGAGCAGTACTTC.

This chain connects TRBV7-9 to TRBJ2-3; TRBD2 matches 7 bases. This CDR3 comprises 14 residues. Germline CDR1 SEHNR, CDR2 FQNEAQ (reference sequence). J lost 2 bases, V lost 7 bases, and 6 bases had no gene match. CDR3 protein: CASTPSGNTDTQYF. The CDR3 DNA is TGTGCCAGCACCCCGAGCGGGAACACAGATACGCAGTATTTT.

This clonotype came up a few times. The chain employs TRBV6-2 or TRBV6-3 and TRBJ2-5, with D perhaps matching TRBD1 (6 bases). The CDR3 sequence is 14 residues long. V was pared by 5 bases and J by 5 bases, with 15 bases between. Germline V lookup: CDR1 MNHEY, CDR2 SVGEGT. Written as DNA, the CDR3 is TGTGCCAGCAGTCCCGACAGGCGCGGGGAGACCCAGTACTTC. Its translation is CASSPDRRGETQYF.

V usage is TRBV4-1 and J usage is TRBJ2-5, with D possibly TRBD2 on 7 matching bases. With the DNA end fitting TRBJ2-7 better, the J assignment may be wrong. The CDR3 spans 13 residues. Germline CDR1 reads MGHRA; CDR2 reads YSYEKL. CDR3 region: CASSQRGGREQYF. The CDR3 DNA reads as TGCGCCAGCAGCCAAAGGGGGGGGCGCGAGCAGTACTTC.

The rearrangement joins TRBV15 to TRBJ1-4; D remains ambiguous. This CDR3 is 15 amino acids long. V was cut by 0 bases and J by 8 bases, with 13 bases left in between. Germline V CDR1 and CDR2: LNHNV, YYDKDF (reference sequence). CDR3 residues: CATSRDKGFGEKLFF. The CDR3 DNA reads as TGTGCCACCAGCAGAGATAAGGGCTTCGGCGAAAAACTGTTTTTT.

This chain uses TRBV29-1 with TRBJ1-3; D unclear. CDR3 size: 13 residues. The germline gives CDR1 SQVTM, CDR2 ANQGSEA. Trimming shortened V by 4 bases and J by 0 bases, and 7 bases separated the two germline ends. The chain's CDR3 is CSVVSSSGNTIYF. In DNA, the CDR3 is TGCAGCGTTGTCAGCTCCTCTGGAAACACCATATATTTT.

This clonotype was detected a few times. The chain joins TRBV28 to TRBJ2-4; a weak D match, TRBD1 (5 bases). The CDR3 is made up of 17 amino acids. The germline V gene encodes CDR1 MDHEN and CDR2 SYDVKM. Trimming left V 3 bases short and J 3 bases short, with 18 bases between. This CDR3 is CASSFGQGSLGKNIQYF. For the CDR3, the DNA is TGTGCCAGCAGTTTCGGGCAGGGAAGTTTGGGCAAAAACATTCAGTACTTC.

This clonotype was detected only a few times. The chain combines TRBV11-1 with TRBJ2-2; no definite D call. From germline, CDR1 is SGHAT and CDR2 FQDESV (reference sequence). The length of the CDR3 is 13 residues. V dropped 5 bases and J dropped 4 bases, with 8 bases sitting between them. CDR3 nucleotide sequence: TGTGCCAGCAGCGTGTGGGGCACCGGGGAGCTGTTTTTT. Its protein product is CASSVWGTGELFF. The entire variable domain, with the rest obtained from reference TRBV11-1 and TRBJ2-2, is as follows: EAEVAQSPRYKITEKSQAVAFWCDPISGHATLYWYRQILGQGPELLVQFQDESVVDDSQLPKDRFSAERLKGVDSTLKIQPAELGDSAMYLCASSVWGTGELFFGEGSRLTVL.

The chain links TRBV19 to TRBJ1-1; D is perhaps TRBD1 (6 bases). The ends were cut back, 5 bases at V and 1 base at J, with 11 bases in the middle. Germline lookup yields CDR1 LNHDA and CDR2 SQIVND (reference sequence). CDR3 size: 14 residues. CDR3 region: CASSVQGQNTEAFF. The CDR3 DNA reads TGTGCCAGTAGTGTCCAGGGACAGAACACTGAAGCTTTCTTT.

The rearrangement joins TRBV12-3 or TRBV12-4 to TRBJ2-7; tentatively, D is TRBD1 (6 bases). Trimming removed 6 bases from V and 12 bases from J, with 18 bases in between. CDR3 length: 12 residues. The CDR3 reads CASSPPGQVPYF. CDR3 DNA sequence: TGTGCCAGCAGCCCGCCGGGACAAGTCCCGTACTTC.

This chain joins TRBV7-2 and TRBJ2-3, with TRBD2 matching over 8 bases. V shed 2 bases and J 2 bases; nucleotides not matched to a gene: 6. From germline, CDR1 is SGHTA and CDR2 FQGNSA. The CDR3 totals 16 residues. CDR3: CASSLWGGRNTDTQYF. In DNA, the CDR3 is TGTGCCAGCAGCTTATGGGGCGGGAGGAACACAGATACGCAGTATTTT.

The sample holds a few counts of this clonotype. This chain uses TRBV20-1 with TRBJ2-2; D unclear. The CDR3 length is 11 residues. With 5 bases removed from V and 6 bases from J, the gap between germline ends came to 7 bases. The germline V gene has CDR1 DFQATT and CDR2 SNEGSKA (reference sequence). CDR3 residues: CSAWSPGELFF. In DNA, the CDR3 is TGCAGTGCTTGGAGTCCCGGGGAGCTGTTTTTT.

The V and J genes are TRBV27 and TRBJ2-1; D is perhaps TRBD1 (7 bases). V was clipped by 3 bases and J by 5 bases, with 11 bases between them. The germline gives CDR1 MNHEY, CDR2 SMNVEV (reference sequence). This CDR3 spans 14 amino acids. The DNA of the CDR3 is TGTGCCAGCAGTTTTGGCAGGGGGGACAATGAGCAGTTCTTC. Translation: CASSFGRGDNEQFF.

This clonotype was found a few times. The junction departs from the called germline gene at one end, perhaps through a read error. This rearrangement joins TRBV28 to TRBJ1-3; D perhaps matches TRBD1 (5 bases). The CDR3 is made up of 14 amino acids. Germline CDR1 MDHEN, CDR2 SYDVKM. CDR3 nucleotides: TGTGCCACAACAACCGGGACGCCTGGGAACACCATATATTTT. The encoded protein is CATTTGTPGNTIYF.

This rearrangement joins TRBV6-6 to TRBJ1-3, with D uncertain. CDR3 length: 12 residues. Germline-derived CDR1 and CDR2 are MNHNY and SVGAGI (reference sequence). The germline V and J ends were trimmed by 10 bases and 3 bases, with 10 bases remaining between them. This CDR3 is CAISLLGNTIYF. In DNA form, the CDR3 reads TGTGCCATCTCACTCCTTGGAAACACCATATATTTT.

V and J are TRBV7-9 and TRBJ2-4; D is unresolved. The J call is in doubt because the DNA end fits TRBJ2-7 better. Germline assignment: CDR1 SEHNR and CDR2 FQNEAQ (reference sequence). The CDR3 is 15 amino acids. CDR3 nucleotide sequence: TGTGCCAGCAGCTTAGAGCAGGAGATAGGTTACGAGCAGTACTTC. Encoded protein: CASSLEQEIGYEQYF.

This clonotype was picked up a small number of times. The chain links TRBV7-3 to TRBJ2-1; TRBD2 matches 9 bases. The V gene's germline CDR1 is SGHTA and CDR2 FQGTGA. The V and J ends lost 2 bases and 7 bases, in that order; junction bases with no gene match: 9. The CDR3 runs to 16 residues. The CDR3 DNA reads TGTGCCAGCAGCTTAGGAGCGGGAGGCACTGGGAATGAGCAGTTCTTC. This sequence encodes CASSLGAGGTGNEQFF.

CDR3 in DNA: TGCAGTGCTGATCCGGGAGCCTCCTACGAGCAGTACTTC. The encoded protein is CSADPGASYEQYF. The J gene is TRBJ2-7, the V gene TRBV20-1; D perhaps matches TRBD2 (6 bases). Germline V gene lookup returns CDR1 DFQATT and CDR2 SNEGSKA (reference sequence). Trimming left V 5 bases short and J 0 bases short, with 11 bases between. The CDR3 is 13 residues long.

The J gene is TRBJ1-5, the V gene TRBV20-1, with D tentatively TRBD1 (5 bases). Per germline, CDR1 DFQATT and CDR2 SNEGSKA (reference sequence). Trimming took off 0 bases at V and 5 bases at J, with 11 bases between the two ends. This CDR3 comprises 14 residues. The CDR3 nucleotides are TGCAGTGCTAGAGATACCCAGGGCCATCAGCCCCAGCATTTT. Translated: CSARDTQGHQPQHF.

This clonotype was detected a few times. V is TRBV28 and J is TRBJ2-1; the D is unclear. The CDR3 is made up of 12 amino acids. V was shortened by 6 bases and J by 8 bases, with 11 bases between the two germline ends. Germline CDR1 MDHEN, CDR2 SYDVKM. Here the CDR3 reads CASRNLVDEQFF. DNA of the CDR3: TGTGCCAGCAGGAACCTAGTGGATGAGCAGTTCTTC.

V and J are TRBV9 and TRBJ2-1; 11 positions match TRBD2. The CDR3 has 17 residues. Germline V CDR1 and CDR2: SGDLS, YYNGEE. V dropped 3 bases and J dropped 7; count of bases not matched to a gene: 12. The CDR3 spells CASSEASTSGSLNEQFF. For the CDR3, the DNA is TGTGCCAGCAGCGAAGCGTCCACTAGCGGGAGTTTGAATGAGCAGTTCTTC.

In this sample, this clonotype turned up a few times. The J gene is TRBJ2-4, the V gene TRBV5-1; D might be TRBD1 (7 bases). The J call is uncertain, as TRBJ2-7 better fits the DNA end. Germline V gives CDR1 SGHRS, CDR2 YFSETQ. CDR3 size: 14 residues. The CDR3: CASSGGTELAEQYF. CDR3 nucleotides: TGCGCCAGCAGCGGCGGGACAGAGCTGGCCGAGCAGTACTTC.

The chain couples TRBV12-3 or TRBV12-4 to TRBJ1-2; D gene unclear. Trimming removed 5 bases at V and 7 bases at J, with 8 bases between. The CDR3 runs to 11 residues. Here the CDR3 DNA reads TGTGCCAGCAGTAAACAGTTTGGCTACACCTTC. This sequence encodes CASSKQFGYTF.